The clone carrying this TCR beta chain was seen many times. The target antigen is unknown. These data belong to a study of identical twins. TCRdb independently ran MiXCR on the 5' RACE reads; one entry per CDR3 protein. The sample shows about 100,000 distinct CDR3 sequences, 5.9% of them seen only once. Germline lookup yields CDR1 SGHRS and CDR2 YFSETQ. The CDR3 runs to 15 residues. V lost 4 bases and J 0 bases, leaving 14 bases between the germline ends. In every case, the donor was a healthy Caucasian. General study points: The study reached conclusions through statistical analysis that was cross-sectional, not following the same donors. Insertions were reduced in abundant cord blood beta clonotypes but not in memory repertoires. Among beta out-of-frame sequences, excess sharing between twins appeared weaker.

The specimen was memory T cells sorted from blood. This TCR came from a woman aged 50 to 60 in good health. The chain recombines TRBV5-1 with TRBJ2-7; D might be TRBD2 (6 bases). In DNA, the CDR3 is TGCGCCAGCAGCACCGGACTGGGGGGCTCCTACGAGCAGTACTTC. This sequence encodes CASSTGLGGSYEQYF.